Listed here are 25 T cell receptor beta chains from one sample, sequenced in a study of cytomegalovirus exposure and HLA in healthy donors (dated by TCRdb to the late 2010s). The method was the immunoSEQ multiplex PCR assay. Not all clones reach the TCRdb copy of this immuneACCESS table, which keeps in-frame sequences only. Checked studies attribute under half of the gap to unresolved V genes and leave the rest unexplained. Within this sample are about 300,000 clones, with 85% to 90% of them counted one time only. Approximately 0.88% of the sample rests with the top ten. The sequencing input was PBMCs. Source of these receptors: a woman aged 18-29 years in good health and CMV-seronegative.

A word on this clone: Other DNA variants within this sample encode the same CDR3. CDR3 amino acids: CASSLPKETQYF. The CDR3 region has the DNA TGTGCCAGCAGCTTACCAAAAGAGACCCAGTACTTC. This chain joins TRBV7-2 and TRBJ2-5; D ambiguous. CDR1 and CDR2 (germline): SGHTA, FQGNSA. This CDR3 region has 12 residues. V lost 2 bases and J lost 3, with 4 bases in between.

The V gene is TRBV7-9, the J gene TRBJ1-2; D not certain. Trimming stripped 4 bases from V and 8 bases from J, with 17 bases between. CDR3 size: 14 residues. Germline V gene data show CDR1 as SEHNR and CDR2 as FQNEAQ (reference sequence). DNA of the CDR3: TGTGCCAGCAGCTCTCTATTTTTCCCAAGCGGCTACACCTTC. Protein sequence: CASSSLFFPSGYTF.

The rearrangement uses TRBV2 and TRBJ1-1; TRBD1 matches 7 bases. V lost 6 bases and J lost 6; bases outside the gene matches: 7. CDR3 length equals 13 residues. The germline gives CDR1 SNHLY, CDR2 FYNNEI. CDR3 coding DNA: TGTGCCAGCAGAGGAGACAGGGCGGCTGAAGCTTTCTTT. Translated: CASRGDRAAEAFF.

This rearrangement joins TRBV10-3 to TRBJ2-3; 8 positions match TRBD2. CDR3 length: 15 amino acids. Germline V CDR1 and CDR2: ENHRY, SYGVKD. V lost 3 bases to trimming and J lost 3 bases; unmatched junction nucleotides: 5. CDR3 sequence (DNA): TGTGCCATCAGTGAAAGCGGGAGAGGGACAGATACGCAGTATTTT. This gives the protein CAISESGRGTDTQYF.

This clone turned up a few times. The gene calls are TRBV10-1 and TRBJ2-7; D gene uncertain. Between the trimmed V and J ends, which lost 4 bases and 3 bases, there was a span of 10 bases. The CDR3 sequence is 13 residues long. Per the germline V gene, CDR1 is WNHNN and CDR2 is SYGVQD (reference sequence). CDR3 in DNA: TGCGCCAGCAGTGCTGGGCCGAACTACGAGCAGTACTTC. This encodes CASSAGPNYEQYF.

The chain recombines TRBV6-5 with TRBJ2-3, with D possibly being TRBD2 (6 bases). The CDR3 has 14 amino acids. The V gene lost 7 bases and the J gene lost 2 bases, with 13 bases spanning the gap. Germline V gene lookup returns CDR1 MNHEY and CDR2 SVGAGI. CDR3 in amino acids: CASTDGGFTDTQYF. In nucleotides, the CDR3 is TGTGCCAGCACAGACGGAGGGTTCACAGATACGCAGTATTTT.

This clone showed up just once. The chain uses TRBV6-5 and TRBJ2-1; D is possibly TRBD1 (5 bases). The V and J ends lost 5 bases and 5 bases respectively, with 10 bases between them. The germline V gene has CDR1 MNHEY and CDR2 SVGAGI. This CDR3 has 13 amino acids. CDR3 nucleotides: TGTGCCAGCAGTGATACAGGCAACAATGAGCAGTTCTTC. Protein product: CASSDTGNNEQFF.

This rearrangement joins TRBV12-5 to TRBJ1-1; possibly TRBD1 for D (6 bases). Per the germline V gene, CDR1 is LGHNT and CDR2 is FRNRAP. Trimming took 3 bases from V and 1 from J, leaving 15 bases between them. The CDR3 covers 16 residues. The CDR3 DNA reads TGTGCTAGTGGTTTCCGGGGGGCAAGAAAGAACACTGAAGCTTTCTTT. It codes for CASGFRGARKNTEAFF. The full variable domain, in which reference TRBV12-5 and TRBJ1-1 provide the parts outside the CDR3, is DARVTQTPRHKVTEMGQEVTMRCQPILGHNTVFWYRQTMMQGLELLAYFRNRAPLDDSGMPKDRFSAEMPDATLATLKIQPSEPRDSAVYFCASGFRGARKNTEAFFGQGTRLTVV.

The chain employs TRBV11-2 and TRBJ2-7; 10 bases are shared with TRBD2. The V and J ends lost 6 bases and 3 bases, in that order; junction bases with no gene match: 5. This CDR3 has 14 residues. Looked up from germline, CDR1 is SGHAT and CDR2 is FQNNGV. The CDR3 spells CASSRTSGNYEQYF. The CDR3 DNA reads TGTGCCAGCAGTCGAACTAGCGGGAACTACGAGCAGTACTTC. The entire variable domain, with the rest obtained from reference TRBV11-2 and TRBJ2-7, is as follows: EAGVAQSPRYKIIEKRQSVAFWCNPISGHATLYWYQQILGQGPKLLIQFQNNGVVDDSQLPKDRFSAERLKGVDSTLKIQPAKLEDSAVYLCASSRTSGNYEQYFGPGTRLTVT.

J is TRBJ2-7 and V is TRBV18, with 13 positions matching TRBD2. CDR3 length: 16 amino acids. V gave up 0 bases and J gave up 6 bases; unmatched junction bases: 5. Germline CDR1 KGHSH, CDR2 LQKENI. CDR3 nucleotides: TGTGCCAGCTCACCACCCACTAGCGGGAGGGCCCTCGAGCAGTACTTC. It translates to CASSPPTSGRALEQYF.

The chain joins TRBV29-1 to TRBJ1-1; D is possibly TRBD1 (5 bases). This CDR3 is built from 20 residues. V lost 0 bases and J 3 bases, leaving 29 bases between the germline ends. The germline gives CDR1 SQVTM, CDR2 ANQGSEA. The CDR3 DNA sequence: TGCAGCGTTGAAGATGCGGGGACCGGTTTGGCAGGCCGAGGGGACACTGAAGCTTTCTTT. Amino acid sequence: CSVEDAGTGLAGRGDTEAFF.

This CDR3 is CASSPGTGGRDTQYF. The DNA for the CDR3 is TGTGCCAGCTCACCAGGAACGGGAGGGAGGGATACGCAGTATTTT. J is TRBJ2-3 and V is TRBV18, with 8 bases matching TRBD2. The trim removed 2 bases at V and 6 bases at J, leaving 7 bases unmatched. The CDR3 has 15 residues. Per the germline V gene, CDR1 is KGHSH and CDR2 is LQKENI.

In nucleotides, the CDR3 is TGCGCCAGCAGCCACCGACTGACGGACAGGGGTTTTGGCGGGGAGCTGTTTTTT. This sequence encodes CASSHRLTDRGFGGELFF. The chain has TRBV4-3 and TRBJ2-2; 9 nucleotides agree with TRBD1. This CDR3 comprises 18 residues. Germline CDR1 reads LGHNA; CDR2 reads YSLEER. The trim removed 3 bases at V and 7 bases at J, leaving 15 bases unmatched.

J is TRBJ2-5 and V is TRBV9; 10 bases align to TRBD2. Per germline, CDR1 SGDLS and CDR2 YYNGEE. V dropped 4 bases and J dropped 2; count of bases not matched to a gene: 11. The CDR3 sequence is 17 residues long. The CDR3 loop is CASSSPAGGPQQETQYF. CDR3 DNA: TGTGCCAGCAGCTCTCCAGCGGGAGGGCCCCAACAAGAGACCCAGTACTTC.

This chain links TRBV2 with TRBJ2-3; 7 bases line up with TRBD2. V lost 4 bases and J lost 3; bases outside the gene matches: 7. Germline V gene sequence: CDR1 SNHLY, CDR2 FYNNEI. This CDR3 region has 15 residues. The CDR3 loop reads CASSGEGLVTDTQYF. Here the CDR3 DNA reads TGTGCCAGCAGTGGGGAAGGACTAGTTACAGATACGCAGTATTTT. The full variable domain, in which reference TRBV2 and TRBJ2-3 provide the parts outside the CDR3, is EPEVTQTPSHQVTQMGQEVILRCVPISNHLYFYWYRQILGQKVEFLVSFYNNEISEKSEIFDDQFSVERPDGSNFTLKIRSTKLEDSAMYFCASSGEGLVTDTQYFGPGTRLTVL.

The chain joins TRBV7-8 to TRBJ2-3, with D maybe TRBD1 (5 bases). CDR3 length equals 13 residues. CDR1 is SGHVS, CDR2 FQNEAQ, per germline. The V end was cut by 5 bases, the J end by 2 bases, with 8 bases between. The CDR3 spells CASSAGLTDTQYF. CDR3 DNA: TGTGCCAGCAGCGCAGGGCTCACAGATACGCAGTATTTT.

V and J are TRBV6-5 and TRBJ1-1, with D maybe TRBD1 (6 bases). There are 11 residues in the CDR3. The V gene lost 7 bases and the J gene lost 10 bases, with 13 bases spanning the gap. Looked up from germline, CDR1 is MNHEY and CDR2 is SVGAGI. CDR3 DNA: TGTGCCAGCATGGGGGTAGGGGGAGCTTTCTTT. Its translation is CASMGVGGAFF.

The rearrangement joins TRBV2 to TRBJ2-3, with 9 nucleotides matching TRBD1. There are 14 residues in the CDR3. Germline lookup yields CDR1 SNHLY and CDR2 FYNNEI. The ends lost 7 bases at V and 4 bases at J; junction bases unmatched: 6. The CDR3 spells CASKRTGVPDTQYF. The CDR3 DNA follows: TGTGCCAGCAAAAGGACAGGGGTCCCAGATACGCAGTATTTT.

V and J are TRBV6-1 and TRBJ2-7; TRBD1 agrees at 8 bases. Per germline, CDR1 MNHNS and CDR2 SASEGT. The CDR3 is 14 amino acids. J was trimmed by 2 bases and V by 3 bases; bases with no gene match: 3. CDR3 DNA: TGTGCCAGCAGTGAGTCAGGGGGCCCCTACGAGCAGTACTTC. This translates into CASSESGGPYEQYF.

V and J are TRBV28 and TRBJ1-2; TRBD1 matches at 9 bases. Looked up from germline, CDR1 is MDHEN and CDR2 is SYDVKM. The CDR3 loop spans 13 amino acids. J was trimmed by 7 bases and V by 5 bases; bases with no gene match: 5. CDR3 bases: TGTGCCAGCAGTCAAACGGACAGGGGTGGCTACACCTTC. Its protein product is CASSQTDRGGYTF.

The chain links TRBV15 to TRBJ2-7; 10 bases agree with TRBD2. The CDR3 extends over 16 amino acids. Germline V gene lookup returns CDR1 LNHNV and CDR2 YYDKDF (reference sequence). The junction had 8 bases not matched to a gene; V was cut back by 1 base and J by 5 bases. The CDR3 spells CATSRGSGRAHNEQYF. DNA for the CDR3: TGTGCCACCAGCAGAGGAAGCGGGAGGGCCCACAACGAGCAGTACTTC. Full variable domain (rest looked up from reference TRBV15 and TRBJ2-7): DAMVIQNPRYQVTQFGKPVTLSCSQTLNHNVMYWYQQKSSQAPKLLFHYYDKDFNNEADTPDNFQSRRPNTSFCFLDIRSPGLGDTAMYLCATSRGSGRAHNEQYFGPGTRLTVT.

The V call is TRBV28, the J call TRBJ2-2; 9 positions agree with TRBD2. Germline V gene data show CDR1 as MDHEN and CDR2 as SYDVKM. The CDR3 contains 16 residues. Germline trimming cut 8 bases from V and 7 bases from J; bases unmatched to any gene: 14. CDR3 loop: CASLDGSSGIFGELFF. Here the CDR3 DNA reads TGTGCCAGCCTGGACGGTTCTAGCGGGATTTTCGGGGAGCTGTTTTTT.

The chain joins TRBV2 to TRBJ2-5, with 9 positions matching TRBD2. The DNA end favors TRBJ2-7, so the J call may be wrong. Germline loops: CDR1 SNHLY, CDR2 FYNNEI. CDR3 size: 13 residues. CDR3 region: CASSALAGREQYF. DNA of the CDR3: TGTGCCAGCAGTGCGCTAGCGGGGCGCGAGCAGTACTTC.

This clone showed up just once. The V call is TRBV12-5, the J call TRBJ2-7, with 7 bases lining up with TRBD1. Per germline, CDR1 LGHNT and CDR2 FRNRAP. The CDR3 extends over 16 amino acids. V lost 2 bases to trimming and J lost 1 base; unmatched junction nucleotides: 8. The CDR3 DNA reads as TGTGCTAGTGGTTTGCCGTATAGGGGGCGGTCCTACGAGCAGTACTTC. Its protein product is CASGLPYRGRSYEQYF.

The chain recombines TRBV6-5 with TRBJ1-4; D possibly corresponds to TRBD1 (6 bases). Trimming left V 4 bases short and J 10 bases short, with 22 bases between. This CDR3 is built from 16 residues. The germline gives CDR1 MNHEY, CDR2 SVGAGI. The CDR3 protein is CASSSSVGGAPRKLFF. For the CDR3, the DNA is TGTGCCAGCAGTTCCTCTGTCGGGGGGGCCCCTAGAAAACTGTTTTTT.